This TCR beta chain was retrieved from a study of cytomegalovirus exposure and HLA in healthy donors. Details on this clone: Its antigen is not identified.

All donors participated as healthy donors of bone marrow. General study points: Some 150 TCR beta chains were listed as cytomegalovirus-associated. Researchers reported in a later analysis that a missense DCLRE1C variant was tied to TCR beta V- and J-gene trimming. As a later analysis revealed, most CMV-associated TCR beta chains appeared HLA-restricted.

PCR amplification relied on 60 Vbeta primers (plus 13 Jbeta primers). Clones were read by immunoSEQ multiplex PCR, and TCRdb kept only the in-frame ones, dropping some. This table lists around 190,000 clones. The sequence was obtained from a woman in her 30s in good health and CMV-seropositive. The sequenced material came from PBMCs.

In DNA form, the CDR3 reads TGTGCCAGCAGTTTATCCAGGGGATACAGCAATCAGCCCCAGCATTTT. This gives the protein CASSLSRGYSNQPQHF. V usage is TRBV28 and J usage is TRBJ1-5; D possibly corresponds to TRBD1 (6 bases). The CDR3 loop spans 16 amino acids. Between the trimmed V and J ends, which lost 1 base and 1 base, there was a span of 11 bases. CDR1 is MDHEN and CDR2 is SYDVKM in the germline V gene.